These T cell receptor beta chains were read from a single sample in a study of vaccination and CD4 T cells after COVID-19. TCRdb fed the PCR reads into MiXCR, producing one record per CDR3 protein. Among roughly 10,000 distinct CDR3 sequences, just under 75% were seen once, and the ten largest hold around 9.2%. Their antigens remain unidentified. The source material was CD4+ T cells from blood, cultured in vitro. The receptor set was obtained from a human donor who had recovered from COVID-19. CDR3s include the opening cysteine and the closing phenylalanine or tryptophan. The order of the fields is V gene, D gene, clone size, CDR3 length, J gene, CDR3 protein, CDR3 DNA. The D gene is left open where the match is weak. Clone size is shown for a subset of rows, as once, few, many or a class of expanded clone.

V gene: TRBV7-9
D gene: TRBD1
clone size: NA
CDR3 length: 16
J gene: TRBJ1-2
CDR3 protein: CASSLGGQIMAHGYTF
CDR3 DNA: TGTGCCAGCAGCCTAGGGGGACAGATTATGGCCCATGGCTACACCTTC

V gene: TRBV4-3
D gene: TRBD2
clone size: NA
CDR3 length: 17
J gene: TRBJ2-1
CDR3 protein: CASSQDHSSGPANEQFF
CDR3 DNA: TGCGCCAGCAGCCAAGATCATTCTAGCGGTCCAGCCAATGAGCAGTTCTTC

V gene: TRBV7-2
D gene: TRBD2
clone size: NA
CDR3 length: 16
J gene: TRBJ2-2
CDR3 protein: CASSYRLAGNTGELFF
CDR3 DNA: TGTGCCAGCAGCTACCGACTAGCGGGAAACACCGGGGAGCTGTTTTTT

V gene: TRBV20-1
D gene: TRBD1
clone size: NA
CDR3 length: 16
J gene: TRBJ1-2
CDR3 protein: CSALDTGTGGDYGYTF
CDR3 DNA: TGCAGTGCTTTAGATACCGGGACAGGGGGCGACTATGGCTACACCTTC

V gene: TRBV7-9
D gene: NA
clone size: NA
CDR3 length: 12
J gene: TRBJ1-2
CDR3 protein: CASSGQKYGYTF
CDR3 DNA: TGTGCCAGCAGCGGGCAGAAGTATGGCTACACCTTC

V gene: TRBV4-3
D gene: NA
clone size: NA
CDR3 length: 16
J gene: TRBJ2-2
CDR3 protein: CASSQEGNRVPGELFF
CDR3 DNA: TGCGCCAGCAGCCAAGAGGGAAACAGGGTTCCCGGGGAGCTGTTTTTT

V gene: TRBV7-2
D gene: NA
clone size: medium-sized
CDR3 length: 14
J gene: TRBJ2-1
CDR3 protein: CASSLGGPYNEQFF
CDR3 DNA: TGTGCCAGCAGCTTAGGCGGGCCATACAATGAGCAGTTCTTC

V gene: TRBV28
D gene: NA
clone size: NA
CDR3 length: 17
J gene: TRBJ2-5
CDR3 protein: CASSFHLEGEKQETQYF
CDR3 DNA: TGTGCCAGCAGTTTCCACCTCGAGGGAGAGAAACAAGAGACCCAGTACTTC

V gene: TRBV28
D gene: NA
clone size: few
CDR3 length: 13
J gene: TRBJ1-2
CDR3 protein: CASSPSSFIGYTF
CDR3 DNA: TGTGCCAGCAGTCCCTCCTCGTTTATTGGCTACACCTTC

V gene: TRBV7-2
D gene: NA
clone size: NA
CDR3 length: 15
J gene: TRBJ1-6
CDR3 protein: CASSLNWGAGSPLHF
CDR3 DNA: TGTGCCAGCAGCCTGAATTGGGGCGCAGGTTCACCCCTCCACTTT

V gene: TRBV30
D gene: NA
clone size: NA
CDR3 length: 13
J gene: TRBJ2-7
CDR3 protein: CAWSGLAGYEQYF
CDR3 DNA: TGTGCCTGGAGTGGGTTAGCTGGGTACGAGCAGTACTTC

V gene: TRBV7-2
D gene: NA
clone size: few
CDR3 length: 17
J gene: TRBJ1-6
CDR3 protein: CASSYQGWTEVMTPLHF
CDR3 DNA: TGTGCCAGCAGTTATCAAGGGTGGACAGAAGTAATGACCCCCCTCCACTTT

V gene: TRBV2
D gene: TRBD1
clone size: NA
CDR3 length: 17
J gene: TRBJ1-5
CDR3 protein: CASSARQGRNSNQPQHF
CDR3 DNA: TGTGCCAGCAGCGCCAGACAGGGGCGAAATAGCAATCAGCCCCAGCATTTT

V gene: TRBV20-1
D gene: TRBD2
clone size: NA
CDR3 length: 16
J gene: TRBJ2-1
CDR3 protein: CSAPPVGASGRGEQFF
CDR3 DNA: TGCAGTGCTCCCCCGGTAGGGGCTAGCGGGAGGGGTGAGCAGTTCTTC

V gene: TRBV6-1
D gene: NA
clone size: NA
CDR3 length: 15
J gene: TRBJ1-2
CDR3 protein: CASRGDTSWKGGYTF
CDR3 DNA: TGTGCCAGCAGGGGAGATACGTCGTGGAAGGGAGGCTACACCTTC

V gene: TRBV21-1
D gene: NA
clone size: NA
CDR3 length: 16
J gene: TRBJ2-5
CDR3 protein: CASSSRGTGLREAQYF
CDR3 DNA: TGTGCCAGCAGCTCTCGGGGGACAGGGTTGCGGGAGGCCCAGTACTTC

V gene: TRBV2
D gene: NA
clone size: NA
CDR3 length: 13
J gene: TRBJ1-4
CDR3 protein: CASSLNRDEKLFF
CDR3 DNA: TGTGCCAGCAGCCTGAACAGGGATGAAAAACTGTTTTTT

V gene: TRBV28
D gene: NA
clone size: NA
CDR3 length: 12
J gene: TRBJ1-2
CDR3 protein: CASSPRGNGYTF
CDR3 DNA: TGTGCCAGCAGCCCTCGGGGAAATGGCTACACCTTC

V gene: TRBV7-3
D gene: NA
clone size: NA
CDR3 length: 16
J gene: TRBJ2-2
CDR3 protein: CASSPIGQGGTGELFF
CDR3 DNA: TGTGCCAGCAGCCCGATAGGGCAGGGCGGCACCGGGGAGCTGTTTTTT

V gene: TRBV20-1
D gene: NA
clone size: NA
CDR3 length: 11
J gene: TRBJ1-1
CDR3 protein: CSKFADTEAFF
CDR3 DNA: TGCAGTAAATTTGCAGACACTGAAGCTTTCTTT

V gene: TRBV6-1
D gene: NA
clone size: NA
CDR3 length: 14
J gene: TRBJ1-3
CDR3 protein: CASKLGGEGNTIYF
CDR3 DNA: TGTGCCAGCAAGTTGGGGGGTGAGGGAAACACCATATATTTT

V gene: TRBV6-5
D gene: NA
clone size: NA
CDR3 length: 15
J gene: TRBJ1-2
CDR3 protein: CASSYSRIDSYGYTF
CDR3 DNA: TGTGCCAGCAGTTACTCGAGGATTGATAGCTATGGCTACACCTTC

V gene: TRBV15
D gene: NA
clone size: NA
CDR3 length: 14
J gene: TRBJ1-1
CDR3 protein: CATSRDWGNTEAFF
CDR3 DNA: TGTGCCACCAGCAGAGATTGGGGGAACACTGAAGCTTTCTTT

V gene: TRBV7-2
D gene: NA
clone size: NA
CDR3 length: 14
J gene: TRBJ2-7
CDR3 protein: CASSPSGTSYEQYF
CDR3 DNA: TGTGCCAGCAGCCCATCGGGGACCTCCTACGAGCAGTACTTC

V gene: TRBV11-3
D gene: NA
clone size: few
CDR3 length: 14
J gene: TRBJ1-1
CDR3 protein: CASSLHQGSTEAFF
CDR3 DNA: TGTGCCAGCAGCTTACACCAGGGGTCCACTGAAGCTTTCTTT

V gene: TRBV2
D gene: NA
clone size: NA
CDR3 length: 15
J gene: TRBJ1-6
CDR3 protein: CASSEEQGPNSPLHF
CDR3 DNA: TGTGCCAGCAGTGAAGAACAGGGTCCTAATTCACCCCTCCACTTT

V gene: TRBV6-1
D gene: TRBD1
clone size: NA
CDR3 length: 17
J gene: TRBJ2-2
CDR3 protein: CASSAQRRDRVTGELFF
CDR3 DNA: TGTGCCAGCAGTGCCCAACGGCGGGACAGGGTCACCGGGGAGCTGTTTTTT

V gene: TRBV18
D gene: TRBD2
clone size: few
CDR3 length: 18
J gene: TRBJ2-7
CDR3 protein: CASSPLSGLAGGSYEQYF
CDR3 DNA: TGTGCCAGCTCCCCACTTAGCGGACTAGCGGGAGGTTCCTACGAGCAGTACTTC

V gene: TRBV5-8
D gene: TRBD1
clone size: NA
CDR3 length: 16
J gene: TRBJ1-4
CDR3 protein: CASSWGTGATNEKLFF
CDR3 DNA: TGTGCCAGCAGCTGGGGCACAGGGGCAACTAATGAAAAACTGTTTTTT

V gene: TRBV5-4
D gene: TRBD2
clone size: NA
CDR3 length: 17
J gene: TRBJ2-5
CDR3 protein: CASSRGTSGPRWETQYF
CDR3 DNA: TGTGCCAGCAGCCGCGGGACTAGCGGTCCCAGGTGGGAGACCCAGTACTTC

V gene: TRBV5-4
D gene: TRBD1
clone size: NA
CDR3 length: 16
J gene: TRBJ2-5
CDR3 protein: CASSRGRQGMRETQYF
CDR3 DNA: TGTGCCAGCAGCCGCGGACGACAGGGGATGCGGGAGACCCAGTACTTC

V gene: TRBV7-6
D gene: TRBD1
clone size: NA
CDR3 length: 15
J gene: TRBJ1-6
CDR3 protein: CASSSTGQNNSPLHF
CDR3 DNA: TGTGCCAGCAGCAGTACGGGACAGAATAATTCACCCCTCCACTTT

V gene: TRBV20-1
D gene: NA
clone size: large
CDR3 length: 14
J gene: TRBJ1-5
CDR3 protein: CSATWAFSNQPQHF
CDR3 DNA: TGCAGTGCTACCTGGGCCTTTAGCAATCAGCCCCAGCATTTT

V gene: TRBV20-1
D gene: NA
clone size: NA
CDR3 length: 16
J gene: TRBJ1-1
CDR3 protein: CSARDPFGGRNTEAFF
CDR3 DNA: TGCAGTGCTAGAGATCCTTTCGGAGGGAGAAACACTGAAGCTTTCTTT

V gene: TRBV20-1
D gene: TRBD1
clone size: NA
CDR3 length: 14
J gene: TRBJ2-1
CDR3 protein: CSVRPGQGNGEQFF
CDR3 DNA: TGCAGTGTCCGCCCGGGACAGGGGAATGGTGAGCAGTTCTTC

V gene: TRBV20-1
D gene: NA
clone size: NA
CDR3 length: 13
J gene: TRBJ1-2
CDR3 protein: CSAPSDLVDGYTF
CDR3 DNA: TGCAGTGCCCCTTCGGATTTGGTCGATGGCTACACCTTC

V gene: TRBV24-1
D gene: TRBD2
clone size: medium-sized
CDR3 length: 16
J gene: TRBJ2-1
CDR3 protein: CATSDPSGRDYNEQFF
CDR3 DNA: TGTGCCACCAGTGATCCTAGCGGGAGGGACTACAATGAGCAGTTCTTC

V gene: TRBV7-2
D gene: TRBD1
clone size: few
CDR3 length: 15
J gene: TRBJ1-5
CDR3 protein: CASSLDGTGLQPQHF
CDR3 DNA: TGTGCCAGCAGCCTAGACGGGACAGGGCTTCAGCCCCAGCATTTT

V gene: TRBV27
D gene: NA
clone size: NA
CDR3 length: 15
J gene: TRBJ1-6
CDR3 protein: CASSLAQGRRTPLHF
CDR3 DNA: TGTGCCAGCAGTTTAGCACAGGGTAGGCGAACACCCCTCCACTTT

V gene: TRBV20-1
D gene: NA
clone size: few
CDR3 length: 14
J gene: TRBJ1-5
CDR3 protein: CSAPLGTMVGPQHF
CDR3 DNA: TGCAGTGCCCCTCTCGGGACTATGGTAGGGCCCCAGCATTTT

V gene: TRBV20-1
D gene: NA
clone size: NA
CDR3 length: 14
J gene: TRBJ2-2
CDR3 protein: CSAPGTLNTGELFF
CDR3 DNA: TGCAGTGCACCCGGGACCCTGAACACCGGGGAGCTGTTTTTT

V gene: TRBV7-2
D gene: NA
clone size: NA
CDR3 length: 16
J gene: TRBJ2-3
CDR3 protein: CASSQPGTRVADTQYF
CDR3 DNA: TGTGCCAGCAGCCAACCCGGGACCCGAGTTGCGGATACGCAGTATTTT

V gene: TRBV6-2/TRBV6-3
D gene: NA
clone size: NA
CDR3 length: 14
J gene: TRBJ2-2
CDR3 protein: CASSYGHPTGELFF
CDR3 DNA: TGTGCCAGCAGTTACGGGCACCCCACCGGGGAGCTGTTTTTT

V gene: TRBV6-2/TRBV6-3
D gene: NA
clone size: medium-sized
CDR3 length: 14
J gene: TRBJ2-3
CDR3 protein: CASSYILRMDTQYF
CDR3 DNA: TGTGCCAGCAGTTACATATTGAGGATGGATACGCAGTATTTT

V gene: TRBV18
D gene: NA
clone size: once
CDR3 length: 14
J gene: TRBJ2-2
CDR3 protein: CASSTETNTGELFF
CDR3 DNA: TGTGCCAGCTCAACCGAAACGAACACCGGGGAGCTGTTTTTT

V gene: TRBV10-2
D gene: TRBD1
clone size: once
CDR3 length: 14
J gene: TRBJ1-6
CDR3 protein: CASHRSGGNSPLHF
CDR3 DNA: TGCGCCAGCCACCGGTCAGGGGGAAATTCACCCCTCCACTTT

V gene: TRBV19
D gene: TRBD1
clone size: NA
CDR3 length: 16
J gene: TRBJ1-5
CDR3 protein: CASSGSHRGRNQPQHF
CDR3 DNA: TGTGCCAGTAGTGGGTCCCACAGGGGTCGGAATCAGCCCCAGCATTTT

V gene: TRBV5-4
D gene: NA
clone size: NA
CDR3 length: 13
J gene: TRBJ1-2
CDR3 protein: CASSLAGERGYTF
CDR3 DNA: TGTGCCAGCAGCTTGGCAGGGGAGCGTGGCTACACCTTC

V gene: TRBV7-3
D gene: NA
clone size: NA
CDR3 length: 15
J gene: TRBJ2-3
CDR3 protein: CASRPRQERTDTQYF
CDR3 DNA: TGTGCCAGCAGACCTAGACAGGAGCGCACAGATACGCAGTATTTT

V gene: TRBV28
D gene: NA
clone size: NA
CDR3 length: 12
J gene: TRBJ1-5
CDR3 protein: CASSKAGYAQHF
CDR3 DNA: TGTGCCAGCTCTAAGGCCGGTTATGCCCAGCATTTT

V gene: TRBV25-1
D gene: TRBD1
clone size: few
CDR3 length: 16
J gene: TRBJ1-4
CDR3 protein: CASSGDRGRVNEKLFF
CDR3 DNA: TGTGCCAGCAGTGGGGACAGGGGCAGGGTTAATGAAAAACTGTTTTTT

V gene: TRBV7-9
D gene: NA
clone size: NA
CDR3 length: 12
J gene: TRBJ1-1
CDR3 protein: CASSRGGTEAFF
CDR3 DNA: TGTGCCAGCAGTCGCGGCGGAACTGAAGCTTTCTTT

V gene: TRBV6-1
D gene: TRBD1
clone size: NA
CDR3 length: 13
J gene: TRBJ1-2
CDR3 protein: CASSQTGVGGYTF
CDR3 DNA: TGTGCCAGCAGTCAAACAGGGGTGGGGGGCTACACCTTC

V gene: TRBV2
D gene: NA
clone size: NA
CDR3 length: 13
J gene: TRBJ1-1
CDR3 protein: CASSEEANTEAFF
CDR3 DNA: TGTGCCAGCAGTGAAGAGGCGAACACTGAAGCTTTCTTT

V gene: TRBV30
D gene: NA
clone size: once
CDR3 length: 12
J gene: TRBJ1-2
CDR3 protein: CAWSVSRPGYTF
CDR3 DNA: TGTGCCTGGAGTGTATCGAGGCCTGGCTACACCTTC

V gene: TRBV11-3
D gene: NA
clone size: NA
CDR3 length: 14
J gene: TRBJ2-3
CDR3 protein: CASSLSQTTDTQYF
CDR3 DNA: TGTGCCAGCAGCTTATCGCAGACCACAGATACGCAGTATTTT

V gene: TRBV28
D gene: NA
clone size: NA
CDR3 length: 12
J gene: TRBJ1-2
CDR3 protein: CASSLIGYGYTF
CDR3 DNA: TGTGCCAGCAGTTTAATTGGCTATGGCTACACCTTC

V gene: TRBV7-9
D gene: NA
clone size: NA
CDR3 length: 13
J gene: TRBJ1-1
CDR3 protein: CASSRNMNTEAFF
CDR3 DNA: TGTGCCAGCAGCCGCAACATGAACACTGAAGCTTTCTTT

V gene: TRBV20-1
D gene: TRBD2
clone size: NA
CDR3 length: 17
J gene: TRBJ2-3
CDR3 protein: CSARGWVTGGTSDTQYF
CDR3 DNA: TGCAGTGCTAGGGGGTGGGTGACGGGAGGGACCTCAGATACGCAGTATTTT

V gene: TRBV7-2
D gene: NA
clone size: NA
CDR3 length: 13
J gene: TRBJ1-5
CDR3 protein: CASSFTSGQPQHF
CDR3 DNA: TGTGCCAGCAGCTTCACTTCGGGTCAGCCCCAGCATTTT